The T cell receptor (beta chain) described here comes from a study of cytomegalovirus exposure and HLA in healthy donors. The CDR3 has 13 residues. CDR1 and CDR2 (germline): SGHVS, FQNEAQ. With 4 bases removed from V and 4 bases from J, the gap between germline ends came to 10 bases. Only a few counts were recorded for this clone. Researchers ran the PCR with 60 Vbeta and 13 Jbeta primers. Here immunoSEQ multiplex PCR was the method, and the copy in TCRdb shows in-frame clones only, minus some. The sample comprises 200,000 or so clones, approximately 84% of which are singletons, and less than 4.5% rests with the top ten.

This clonotype originated in a man aged 45-65 years in good health and CMV-seronegative. The sample taken for sequencing was PBMCs. This chain joins TRBV7-8 and TRBJ1-2; tentatively, D is TRBD1 (5 bases). As DNA, the CDR3 is TGTGCCAGCAGCTCGGGACTGCGCTATGGCTACACCTTC. Translating gives CASSSGLRYGYTF. The complete variable domain, with remaining parts taken from reference TRBV7-8 and TRBJ1-2, reads GAGVSQSPRYKVAKRGQDVALRCDPISGHVSLFWYQQALGQGPEFLTYFQNEAQLDKSGLPSDRFFAERPEGSVSTLKIQRTQQEDSAVYLCASSSGLRYGYTFGSGTRLTVV.